A single sample gave rise to the 14 T cell receptor beta chains below, sequenced in a study of identifying expanded T cells in peripheral blood. Clones were sequenced by immunoSEQ multiplex PCR, and TCRdb holds only the in-frame ones, with some missing. The table includes some 90,000 clones, 88% detected once. Source material: blood. These receptors all come from a person aged 18 to 75 in good health.

The rearrangement uses TRBV28 and TRBJ1-1, with D possibly matching TRBD1 (5 bases). Trimming pared 0 bases from V and 4 bases from J, leaving 12 bases between. Per germline, CDR1 MDHEN and CDR2 SYDVKM. The CDR3 sequence is 15 residues long. CDR3 bases: TGTGCCAGCAGTTTATGGAGGGGAGGGACCACTGAAGCTTTCTTT. This translates into CASSLWRGGTTEAFF.

This clone was observed a single time. The chain joins TRBV12-5 to TRBJ1-4; no definite D call. The CDR3 consists of 12 residues. Germline assignment: CDR1 LGHNT and CDR2 FRNRAP. The CDR3 loop reads CVLGGVSEKLFF. CDR3 nucleotides: TGTGTTCTCGGTGGGGTTTCCGAAAAACTGTTTTTT.

This rearrangement joins TRBV5-6 to TRBJ2-5; D is unresolved. V was trimmed by 1 base and J by 2 bases, leaving 9 bases between them. The CDR3 is 14 amino acids. Germline lookup yields CDR1 SGHDT and CDR2 YYEEEE. CDR3 sequence (DNA): TGTGCCAGCAGCTTGCCGGGTAATCAAGAGACCCAGTACTTC. Protein sequence: CASSLPGNQETQYF.

Only one count was recorded for this clone. V usage is TRBV4-3 and J usage is TRBJ2-5; no reliable D call. V was clipped by 0 bases and J by 3 bases, with 11 bases between them. The CDR3 has 15 amino acids. Germline assignment: CDR1 LGHNA and CDR2 YSLEER. In DNA form, the CDR3 reads TGCGCCAGCAGCCAAGATTTGGGCGACAAAGAGACCCAGTACTTC. This sequence encodes CASSQDLGDKETQYF.

The rearrangement joins TRBV18 to TRBJ1-1, with D maybe TRBD1 (6 bases). The germline gives CDR1 KGHSH, CDR2 LQKENI. V lost 4 bases, J lost 0 bases, and 9 bases lay in between. CDR3 size: 14 residues. CDR3 DNA sequence: TGTGCCAGCTCACTACAGGGCCTGAACACTGAAGCTTTCTTT. This gives the protein CASSLQGLNTEAFF.

J is TRBJ2-3 and V is TRBV19; 8 positions match TRBD2. Germline assignment: CDR1 LNHDA and CDR2 SQIVND (reference sequence). V was clipped by 8 bases and J by 3 bases; unmatched bases: 10. This CDR3 has 15 residues. As DNA, the CDR3 is TGTGCCAGTCGGGGGGGCAATGGGGGTACAGATACGCAGTATTTT. It yields the protein CASRGGNGGTDTQYF.

This sequence joins TRBV10-2 and TRBJ2-1, with TRBD1 matching 8 bases. Trimming cost V 2 bases and J 7 bases; bases outside gene matches: 1. This CDR3 is 13 amino acids long. Per germline, CDR1 WSHSY and CDR2 SAAADI. The CDR3 coding sequence is TGCGCCAGCAGTGAGACAGGGGGGAATGAGCAGTTCTTC. Translated: CASSETGGNEQFF.

This clone was seen just once. The chain carries TRBV19 and TRBJ2-7, with D hard to call. V was trimmed by 0 bases and J by 0 bases, leaving 6 bases between them. CDR1 and CDR2 (germline): LNHDA, SQIVND (reference sequence). The CDR3 covers 14 residues. CDR3 amino acids: CASSIEVSSYEQYF. The CDR3 DNA reads TGTGCCAGTAGTATAGAAGTGAGCTCCTACGAGCAGTACTTC.

CDR3 loop: CASGDRGPLSYEQYF. CDR3 DNA: TGTGCCAGCGGAGACAGGGGGCCCCTCTCCTACGAGCAGTACTTC. The chain has TRBV25-1 and TRBJ2-7, with 10 bases that match TRBD1. The germline V gene encodes CDR1 MGHDK and CDR2 SYGVNS. CDR3 size: 15 residues. V shed 8 bases and J 0 bases; nucleotides not matched to a gene: 7.

J is TRBJ2-7 and V is TRBV11-2, with TRBD2 identical over 12 bases. V dropped 8 bases and J dropped 0; count of bases not matched to a gene: 11. Germline values: CDR1 SGHAT, CDR2 FQNNGV. This CDR3 has 17 residues. DNA of the CDR3: TGTGCCAGCTTCCCGGGGGGACTAGCGGGCCCCTCCTACGAGCAGTACTTC. Translated: CASFPGGLAGPSYEQYF.

This chain uses TRBV7-2 with TRBJ2-3; 7 bases are shared with TRBD2. With V trimmed by 0 bases and J by 1 base, 7 bases remained unmatched. Germline V lookup: CDR1 SGHTA, CDR2 FQGNSA. This CDR3 has 17 residues. CDR3 DNA sequence: TGTGCCAGCAGCTTAGCGCCCCCGGGGGGAGGCACAGATACGCAGTATTTT. Residues: CASSLAPPGGGTDTQYF.

The chain recombines TRBV7-9 with TRBJ1-2, with D uncertain. V lost 1 base, J lost 6 bases, and 9 bases lay in between. This CDR3 contains 13 residues. Germline CDR1 and CDR2: SEHNR and FQNEAQ (reference sequence). The CDR3 sequence is CASSLGAENGYTF. In nucleotides, the CDR3 is TGTGCCAGCAGCTTAGGGGCAGAGAATGGCTACACCTTC.

V usage is TRBV13 and J usage is TRBJ2-4; D is unresolved. V lost 2 bases to trimming and J lost 0 bases, with 2 bases between them. This CDR3 is 13 amino acids long. The germline gives CDR1 PRHDT, CDR2 FYEKMQ (reference sequence). The CDR3 protein is CASSLLAKNIQYF. The CDR3 region has the DNA TGTGCCAGCAGCTTACTAGCCAAAAACATTCAGTACTTC.

The rearrangement links TRBV6-4 to TRBJ1-1, with D possibly being TRBD1 (5 bases). V lost 4 bases and J lost 3, with 15 bases in between. The CDR3 is 15 residues long. CDR1 is MRHNA and CDR2 is SNTAGT in the germline V gene. The DNA for the CDR3 is TGTGCCAGCAGTGGATCCGGGACGGATGACACTGAAGCTTTCTTT. The encoded protein is CASSGSGTDDTEAFF.